The rows below give T cell receptor beta chains drawn from one sample of a study of blood T cell repertoires in COVID-19. The method was immunoSEQ multiplex PCR; TCRdb's version includes in-frame clones alone and lacks a portion of them. The sample lists about 59,000 clones, around 80% occurring once. What was sequenced was peripheral blood. These receptors originate from a man in his 60s with acute or convalescent COVID-19. The CDR3 runs from the conserved cysteine through the conserved F or W. The order of the fields is D gene, V gene, J gene, clone size, CDR3 DNA, CDR3 protein. D genes are given only for firm matches. Clone size is stated in some rows and not others, as once, few, many or a class when expanded.

d_gene: TRBD2; v_gene: TRBV14; j_gene: TRBJ2-1; abundance: few; CDR3nt: TGTGCCAGCAGTTCGGGACTAGCGGCCCTATGGGATGAGCAGTTCTTC; CDR3aa: CASSSGLAALWDEQFF
d_gene: TRBD1; v_gene: TRBV7-9; j_gene: TRBJ1-2; abundance: .; CDR3nt: TGTGCCAGCAGCTTACCTTCCCAGGGGGCAAGGGGCTACACCTTC; CDR3aa: CASSLPSQGARGYTF
d_gene: TRBD1; v_gene: TRBV2; j_gene: TRBJ1-1; abundance: .; CDR3nt: TGTGCCAGCAGCGTGTGGGACAGGACTAAAGCTTTCTTT; CDR3aa: CASSVWDRTKAFF
d_gene: TRBD2; v_gene: TRBV19; j_gene: TRBJ2-3; abundance: .; CDR3nt: TGTGCCAGCCGCAGACTAGCGGTTAGCACAGATACGCAGTATTTT; CDR3aa: CASRRLAVSTDTQYF
d_gene: .; v_gene: TRBV4-1; j_gene: TRBJ1-2; abundance: .; CDR3nt: TGCGCCAGCAGCCAAGGTCAGGACTATGGCTACACCTTC; CDR3aa: CASSQGQDYGYTF
d_gene: .; v_gene: TRBV30; j_gene: TRBJ2-5; abundance: .; CDR3nt: TGTGCCTGTGGGCGTAGTGAGACCCAGTACTTC; CDR3aa: CACGRSETQYF
d_gene: .; v_gene: TRBV15; j_gene: TRBJ2-1; abundance: .; CDR3nt: TGTGCCACCACACGGGGCTCCTACAATGAGCAGTTCTTC; CDR3aa: CATTRGSYNEQFF
d_gene: .; v_gene: TRBV11-2; j_gene: TRBJ1-1; abundance: .; CDR3nt: TGTGCCAGCAGCTCCGCCGGACAGATTATGAACACTGAAGCTTTCTTT; CDR3aa: CASSSAGQIMNTEAFF
d_gene: .; v_gene: TRBV12-2; j_gene: TRBJ2-5; abundance: few; CDR3nt: TGTGCAAGTCGCTTACGGGGAAGAGGGGGTCAAGAGACCCAGTACTTC; CDR3aa: CASRLRGRGGQETQYF
d_gene: TRBD2; v_gene: TRBV7-9; j_gene: TRBJ2-1; abundance: .; CDR3nt: TGTGCCACCGGAGTGGGACTAGCGGCTTATGAGCAGTTCTTC; CDR3aa: CATGVGLAAYEQFF
d_gene: TRBD1; v_gene: TRBV2; j_gene: TRBJ2-5; abundance: .; CDR3nt: TGTGCCAGCAGTGAAAGGGGGACAGGGCTGGGGACCCAGTACTTC; CDR3aa: CASSERGTGLGTQYF
d_gene: .; v_gene: TRBV7-9; j_gene: TRBJ1-2; abundance: .; CDR3nt: TGTGCCACCCAAACCAGGGAGGAAGACGGCTACACCTTC; CDR3aa: CATQTREEDGYTF
d_gene: TRBD2; v_gene: TRBV5-1; j_gene: TRBJ2-3; abundance: once; CDR3nt: TGCGCCAGCAGACCCGGGACTAGCGGGAGTAACCGGGGAGATACGCAGTATTTT; CDR3aa: CASRPGTSGSNRGDTQYF
d_gene: TRBD2; v_gene: TRBV27; j_gene: TRBJ2-1; abundance: .; CDR3nt: TGTGCCAGCAGCTCCGGGACTAGAGAAGGATACAATGAGCAGTTCTTC; CDR3aa: CASSSGTREGYNEQFF
d_gene: TRBD2; v_gene: TRBV7-9; j_gene: TRBJ2-1; abundance: .; CDR3nt: TGTGCCAGCAGCTTAGATAGCGGGAGGGCCAATGAGCAGTTCTTC; CDR3aa: CASSLDSGRANEQFF
d_gene: TRBD2; v_gene: TRBV28; j_gene: TRBJ2-3; abundance: .; CDR3nt: TGTGCCAGCAGGCCAGCGGGAGCAGATACGCAGTATTTT; CDR3aa: CASRPAGADTQYF
d_gene: TRBD1; v_gene: TRBV27; j_gene: TRBJ1-2; abundance: .; CDR3nt: TGTGCCAGCACGGGCAGGGGGCCTGACTATGGCTACACCTTC; CDR3aa: CASTGRGPDYGYTF
d_gene: TRBD1; v_gene: TRBV5-5; j_gene: TRBJ2-1; abundance: .; CDR3nt: TGTGCCAGCAGCTTCCGGGACAGGGGATACAATGAGCAGTTCTTC; CDR3aa: CASSFRDRGYNEQFF
d_gene: TRBD1; v_gene: TRBV30; j_gene: TRBJ1-1; abundance: few; CDR3nt: TGTGCCTGGATCCACAGGGGGCTCGAGGAAGCTTTCTTT; CDR3aa: CAWIHRGLEEAFF
d_gene: .; v_gene: TRBV30; j_gene: TRBJ2-7; abundance: once; CDR3nt: TGTGCCTGGAGTGTTGAGGGTTCTTCCTACGAGCAGTACTTC; CDR3aa: CAWSVEGSSYEQYF
d_gene: .; v_gene: TRBV28; j_gene: TRBJ1-2; abundance: few; CDR3nt: TGTGCCAGCAGTTCCGTCGGCTACACCTTC; CDR3aa: CASSSVGYTF
d_gene: TRBD2; v_gene: TRBV10-3; j_gene: TRBJ2-2; abundance: .; CDR3nt: TGTGCCATCAGTGTTTGGGAGGGCGGGGAGCTGTTTTTT; CDR3aa: CAISVWEGGELFF